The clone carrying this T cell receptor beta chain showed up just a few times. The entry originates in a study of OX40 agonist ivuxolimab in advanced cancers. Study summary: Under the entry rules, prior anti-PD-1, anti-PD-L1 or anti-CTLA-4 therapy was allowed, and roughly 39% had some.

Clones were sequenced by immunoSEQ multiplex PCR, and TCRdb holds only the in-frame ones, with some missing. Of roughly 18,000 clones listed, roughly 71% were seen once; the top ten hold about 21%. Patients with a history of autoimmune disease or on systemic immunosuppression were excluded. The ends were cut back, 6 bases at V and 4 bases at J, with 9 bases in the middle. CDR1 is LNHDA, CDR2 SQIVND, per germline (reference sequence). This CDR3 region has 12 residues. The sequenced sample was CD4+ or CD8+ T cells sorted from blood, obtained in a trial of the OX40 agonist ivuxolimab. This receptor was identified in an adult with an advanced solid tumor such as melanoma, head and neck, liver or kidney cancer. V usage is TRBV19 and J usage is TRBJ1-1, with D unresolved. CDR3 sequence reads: CASRGWSTEAFF. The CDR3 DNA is TGTGCCAGTAGGGGCTGGAGCACTGAAGCTTTCTTT.